This T cell receptor beta chain came from a study of vaccination effects on CD4 cells after COVID-19. Germline CDR1 LGHDT, CDR2 YNNKEL (reference sequence). V was trimmed by 0 bases and J by 2 bases, leaving 8 bases between them. The CDR3 is 14 amino acids. Between days 9 and 11 of culture, CD4+ T cells were separated out. On this clone: Its specificity is unknown.

Using immunoSEQ multiplex PCR, the repertoire was profiled, and TCRdb retains in-frame clones only, with some absent. Among tens of thousands of clones, approximately 71% were seen once, and the ten largest hold around 4.4%. Sequencing used CD4+ T cells from PBMCs cultured without peptide, obtained before COVID-19 vaccination. This TCR came from a human donor who received a COVID-19 vaccine. The rearrangement joins TRBV3-1 (or the pseudogene TRBV3-2) to TRBJ2-7; no reliable D call. The CDR3 nucleotides are TGTGCCAGCAGCCAAGACACCTTAGCCTACGAGCAGTACTTC. Translation gives CASSQDTLAYEQYF.